Shown below are 2 T cell receptor beta chains from a single sample sequenced in a study of blood T cell repertoires in COVID-19. Profiled with immunoSEQ multiplex PCR; TCRdb holds only in-frame clones, not every one. Of around 250,000 clones listed, around 82% are singletons. The sequenced sample consisted of peripheral blood. The origin of the receptors is a human donor in a cohort sampled during active COVID-19.

The chain is built from TRBV6-5 and TRBJ2-2, with a possible D match to TRBD1 (5 bases). Germline V gene lookup returns CDR1 MNHEY and CDR2 SVGAGI. The CDR3 contains 13 residues. Trimming shortened V by 6 bases and J by 5 bases, and 10 bases separated the two germline ends. The CDR3 DNA reads TGTGCCAGCAGGACGTACAGGACCGGGGAGCTGTTTTTT. The encoded protein is CASRTYRTGELFF.

This sequence joins TRBV9 and TRBJ1-4, with D perhaps TRBD1 (5 bases). Germline V gene lookup returns CDR1 SGDLS and CDR2 YYNGEE. The length of the CDR3 is 17 residues. The V end was cut by 2 bases, the J end by 0 bases, with 14 bases between. CDR3 in amino acids: CASSVSVGAATNEKLFF. CDR3 DNA: TGTGCCAGCAGCGTCTCCGTTGGGGCGGCAACTAATGAAAAACTGTTTTTT.